This T cell receptor beta chain comes out of a study of shared clonotypes between healthy human individuals. The CDR3 contains 13 residues. The germline V gene has CDR1 SGHDT and CDR2 YYEEEE. V was trimmed by 5 bases and J by 11 bases, leaving 19 bases between them. In the naive CD8 group, cells lacked CD45RO and were positively selected for CCR7, so terminally differentiated effector memory CD45RA+ cells were left out. This clone occurred once. Sequencing used immunoSEQ multiplex PCR; TCRdb keeps in-frame clones, though not all of them. The repertoire holds about 700,000 clones, with roughly nine tenths as singletons.

This receptor was identified in a man aged 25 to 40 in good health. J is TRBJ1-1 and V is TRBV5-6, with D perhaps matching TRBD1 (6 bases). The sequenced sample consisted of naive CD8+ T cells sorted from blood. The CDR3 nucleotides are TGTGCCAGCAGACAAACAGGGTTCTTGAACGCTTTCTTT. Its protein is CASRQTGFLNAFF.